One T cell receptor beta chain is described in this entry. This sample was taken from a study of blood T cell repertoires in COVID-19. Whole-study context: Donors in the United States, Italy and Spain gave samples during acute or convalescent COVID-19.

Per the original methods: Reference gene primer amplification in the assay estimated nucleated cell counts. This table comes from immunoSEQ multiplex PCR, and its TCRdb copy is limited to in-frame clones, with some not included. V and J calls and clone size are copied from that table; D and trimming were computed from the DNA. The sample holds hundreds of thousands of clones; 85% are singletons and the top ten take 3.6%. CDR1 and CDR2 (germline): SSHAT, FNYEAQ (reference sequence). This CDR3 spans 19 amino acids. V lost 6 bases and J lost 4; bases outside the gene matches: 12. The chain is built from TRBV7-7 and TRBJ2-2; 15 nucleotides agree with TRBD2. This TCR was sampled from a woman under 30 with acute or convalescent COVID-19. The sequenced sample consisted of peripheral blood. In DNA, the CDR3 is TGTGCCAGCAGTCAAAAGGGACTAGCGGGGGGCCGGGGCACCGGGGAGCTGTTTTTT. It encodes CASSQKGLAGGRGTGELFF.